The clone carrying this T cell receptor (beta chain) was seen just once. These data come from a study of blood T cell repertoires in COVID-19. Under the authors' procedure: Using reference gene primer amplification, nucleated cell counts were estimated. The data were produced by immunoSEQ multiplex PCR, yet TCRdb's version contains in-frame clones alone and is incomplete. That table is the source of V, J and clone size, and D and trimming were worked out from the DNA. There are 200,000 to 250,000 clones in the sample; over 80% occur only once, and under 4.5% lies in the top ten. Participant ages covered roughly 18 to 90 years across around 22 US areas. Each exposed participant met a COVID-19 case in the 2 weeks preceding study entry. Trimming took 5 bases from V and 8 from J; bases not matched to a gene: 17. This CDR3 spans 18 amino acids. The germline V gene has CDR1 SEHNR and CDR2 FQNEAQ (reference sequence).

The sequenced sample consisted of PBMCs or T cells enriched from blood (not recorded which). The receptor was isolated from a woman in her twenties or thirties who had been exposed to COVID-19. V and J are TRBV7-9 and TRBJ2-1, with 11 bases that match TRBD2. This CDR3 is CASSLRPKIAGGPDEQFF. CDR3 bases: TGTGCCAGCAGCCTTAGGCCAAAAATAGCGGGAGGGCCCGATGAGCAGTTCTTC.